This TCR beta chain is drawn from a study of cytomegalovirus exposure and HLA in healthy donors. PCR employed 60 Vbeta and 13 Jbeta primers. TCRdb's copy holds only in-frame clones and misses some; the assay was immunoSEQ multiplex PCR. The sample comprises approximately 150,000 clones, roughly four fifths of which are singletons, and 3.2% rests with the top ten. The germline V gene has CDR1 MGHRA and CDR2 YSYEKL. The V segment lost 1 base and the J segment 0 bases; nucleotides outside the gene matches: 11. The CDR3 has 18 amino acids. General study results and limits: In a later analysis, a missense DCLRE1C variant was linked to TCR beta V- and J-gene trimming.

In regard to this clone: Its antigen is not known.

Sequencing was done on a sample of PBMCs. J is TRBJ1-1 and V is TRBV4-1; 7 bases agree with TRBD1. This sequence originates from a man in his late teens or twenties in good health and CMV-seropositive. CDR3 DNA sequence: TGCGCCAGCAGCCAAGGGACAGGCAGGCAAAGGCTGAACACTGAAGCTTTCTTT. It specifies CASSQGTGRQRLNTEAFF.